A selection of T cell receptor beta chains follows, all from one sample in a study of a mutant IDH1 vaccine in newly diagnosed glioma. Assay: immunoSEQ multiplex PCR; the TCRdb copy retains only in-frame clones and omits some. Among 31,000 or so clones listed, about 73% were seen once. Their target antigens are unknown. The sequenced sample was PBMCs, obtained from a glioma patient whose treatment included an IDH1 peptide vaccine. Receptor source: a man aged 25 to 40 with glioma. The CDR3 runs from the conserved cysteine through the conserved F or W. Fields, in order: D gene, V gene, J gene, clone size, CDR3 protein, CDR3 DNA. The D gene is left open where the match is weak. Expanded clones are given a class, and other clones once, few, many or no size at all.

d_call: -; v_call: TRBV18; j_call: TRBJ2-5; clone_size: -; cdr3_aa: CASSVGNRQETQYF; cdr3_nt: TGTGCCAGCTCGGTCGGGAACAGACAAGAGACCCAGTACTTC
d_call: -; v_call: TRBV5-4; j_call: TRBJ2-1; clone_size: -; cdr3_aa: CASSLGEFRDNEQFF; cdr3_nt: TGTGCCAGCAGCTTAGGGGAATTCAGGGACAATGAGCAGTTCTTC
d_call: -; v_call: TRBV13; j_call: TRBJ2-7; clone_size: -; cdr3_aa: CASSPRAPYEQYF; cdr3_nt: TGTGCCAGCAGCCCCCGCGCCCCCTACGAGCAGTACTTC
d_call: -; v_call: TRBV7-3; j_call: TRBJ2-1; clone_size: -; cdr3_aa: CASSWGPDVGYNEQFF; cdr3_nt: TGTGCCAGCAGCTGGGGCCCTGACGTCGGATACAATGAGCAGTTCTTC
d_call: -; v_call: TRBV19; j_call: TRBJ1-1; clone_size: few; cdr3_aa: CATGRLGEAEAFF; cdr3_nt: TGTGCCACTGGGCGTCTTGGGGAGGCTGAAGCTTTCTTT
d_call: TRBD1; v_call: TRBV5-1; j_call: TRBJ1-1; clone_size: -; cdr3_aa: CASSESRGPRSTEAFF; cdr3_nt: TGCGCCAGCAGCGAATCCAGGGGGCCAAGGAGCACTGAAGCTTTCTTT
d_call: TRBD1; v_call: TRBV6-5; j_call: TRBJ2-7; clone_size: -; cdr3_aa: CASNRDSSYEQYF; cdr3_nt: TGTGCCAGCAATAGGGACAGCTCCTACGAGCAGTACTTC
d_call: TRBD1; v_call: TRBV30; j_call: TRBJ1-5; clone_size: -; cdr3_aa: CAGAQDRNDQPQHF; cdr3_nt: TGTGCCGGCGCTCAGGACAGGAACGATCAGCCCCAGCATTTT
d_call: TRBD2; v_call: TRBV19; j_call: TRBJ2-1; clone_size: -; cdr3_aa: CASTAGTSGYNEQFF; cdr3_nt: TGTGCCAGTACCGCCGGGACTAGCGGTTACAATGAGCAGTTCTTC
d_call: -; v_call: TRBV4-1; j_call: TRBJ1-2; clone_size: few; cdr3_aa: CASSQGGSDGYTF; cdr3_nt: TGCGCCAGCAGCCAAGGAGGGAGTGATGGCTACACCTTC
d_call: TRBD1; v_call: TRBV5-1; j_call: TRBJ1-2; clone_size: -; cdr3_aa: CASSRRQGARYGYTF; cdr3_nt: TGCGCCAGCAGCCGAAGACAGGGGGCGCGCTATGGCTACACCTTC
d_call: TRBD1; v_call: TRBV30; j_call: TRBJ1-6; clone_size: -; cdr3_aa: CAWSDRGNSPLHF; cdr3_nt: TGTGCCTGGTCGGACAGGGGGAATTCACCCCTCCACTTT
d_call: -; v_call: TRBV2; j_call: TRBJ1-2; clone_size: once; cdr3_aa: CASSVSEIYGYTF; cdr3_nt: TGTGCCAGCAGTGTTTCGGAAATCTATGGCTACACCTTC
d_call: TRBD1; v_call: TRBV13; j_call: TRBJ1-1; clone_size: -; cdr3_aa: CASSLARQGAIEAFF; cdr3_nt: TGTGCCAGCAGCCTAGCCCGACAGGGGGCGATTGAAGCTTTCTTT
d_call: -; v_call: TRBV29-1; j_call: TRBJ2-3; clone_size: once; cdr3_aa: CSGGRTDTQYF; cdr3_nt: TGCAGCGGCGGGCGCACAGATACGCAGTATTTT
d_call: -; v_call: TRBV27; j_call: TRBJ2-1; clone_size: few; cdr3_aa: CASSLARDNEQFF; cdr3_nt: TGTGCCAGCAGTTTGGCTCGAGACAATGAGCAGTTCTTC
d_call: -; v_call: TRBV7-2; j_call: TRBJ1-5; clone_size: -; cdr3_aa: CASSSPGGGMGQSNQPQHF; cdr3_nt: TGTGCCAGCAGCTCCCCCGGTGGAGGGATGGGCCAAAGCAATCAGCCCCAGCATTTT
d_call: -; v_call: TRBV5-4; j_call: TRBJ1-4; clone_size: -; cdr3_aa: CASSSQGEKLFF; cdr3_nt: TGTGCCAGCAGCTCTCAGGGGGAAAAACTGTTTTTT
d_call: -; v_call: TRBV6-1; j_call: TRBJ1-2; clone_size: -; cdr3_aa: CASSEHQDSNYGYTF; cdr3_nt: TGTGCCAGCAGTGAACATCAGGACAGCAACTATGGCTACACCTTC
d_call: TRBD2; v_call: TRBV7-2; j_call: TRBJ2-1; clone_size: -; cdr3_aa: CASSLGGLADEQFF; cdr3_nt: TGTGCCAGCAGCCTAGGGGGACTAGCGGATGAGCAGTTCTTC
d_call: TRBD2; v_call: TRBV7-2; j_call: TRBJ2-3; clone_size: -; cdr3_aa: CASSLDILAADVDTQYF; cdr3_nt: TGTGCCAGCAGCTTAGACATCCTAGCGGCTGATGTGGATACGCAGTATTTT
d_call: -; v_call: TRBV7-8; j_call: TRBJ1-1; clone_size: -; cdr3_aa: CASSRSRGVTEAFF; cdr3_nt: TGTGCCAGCAGCCGAAGCCGGGGAGTCACTGAAGCTTTCTTT
d_call: -; v_call: TRBV7-9; j_call: TRBJ1-1; clone_size: -; cdr3_aa: CASTDHGDTEAFF; cdr3_nt: TGTGCCAGCACCGATCACGGGGACACTGAAGCTTTCTTT
d_call: -; v_call: TRBV30; j_call: TRBJ2-2; clone_size: large; cdr3_aa: CAWRGHYTGELFF; cdr3_nt: TGTGCCTGGAGGGGACACTACACCGGGGAGCTGTTTTTT
d_call: TRBD1; v_call: TRBV6-5; j_call: TRBJ2-1; clone_size: -; cdr3_aa: CASSHWGTGSYNEQFF; cdr3_nt: TGTGCCAGCAGTCACTGGGGGACAGGGTCCTACAATGAGCAGTTCTTC
d_call: TRBD1; v_call: TRBV19; j_call: TRBJ2-7; clone_size: -; cdr3_aa: CASSISGQGAYEQYF; cdr3_nt: TGTGCCAGTAGTATATCAGGACAGGGGGCGTACGAGCAGTACTTC
d_call: -; v_call: TRBV13; j_call: TRBJ2-5; clone_size: -; cdr3_aa: CASSLDYQETQYF; cdr3_nt: TGTGCCAGCAGCTTGGACTATCAAGAGACCCAGTACTTC
d_call: -; v_call: TRBV9; j_call: TRBJ2-5; clone_size: -; cdr3_aa: CASSPRSGEGVQETQYF; cdr3_nt: TGTGCCAGCAGCCCCCGCTCCGGGGAAGGTGTCCAAGAGACCCAGTACTTC
d_call: -; v_call: TRBV6-5; j_call: TRBJ1-1; clone_size: few; cdr3_aa: CASSYSGRAFF; cdr3_nt: TGTGCCAGCAGTTACTCGGGGCGGGCTTTCTTT
d_call: TRBD2; v_call: TRBV5-1; j_call: TRBJ2-1; clone_size: -; cdr3_aa: CASSRGAGGFYNEQFF; cdr3_nt: TGCGCCAGCAGCCGGGGAGCGGGAGGGTTTTACAATGAGCAGTTCTTC
d_call: TRBD1; v_call: TRBV5-1; j_call: TRBJ1-2; clone_size: -; cdr3_aa: CASSLAGDRGGYTF; cdr3_nt: TGCGCCAGCAGCTTGGCTGGGGACAGGGGAGGCTACACCTTC
d_call: -; v_call: TRBV7-2; j_call: TRBJ1-2; clone_size: once; cdr3_aa: CASSLGGVYGYTF; cdr3_nt: TGTGCCAGCAGCCTAGGGGGAGTCTATGGCTACACCTTC
d_call: TRBD1; v_call: TRBV27; j_call: TRBJ2-1; clone_size: -; cdr3_aa: CASSLWTGENEQFF; cdr3_nt: TGTGCCAGCAGTTTGTGGACAGGGGAAAATGAGCAGTTCTTC
d_call: -; v_call: TRBV6-6; j_call: TRBJ2-5; clone_size: -; cdr3_aa: CASRGQTQETQYF; cdr3_nt: TGTGCCAGCAGAGGACAGACCCAAGAGACCCAGTACTTC
d_call: -; v_call: TRBV7-8; j_call: TRBJ2-4; clone_size: -; cdr3_aa: CASSLGGTEGKSQYF; cdr3_nt: TGTGCCAGCAGCTTGGGAGGGACAGAAGGGAAGAGTCAGTACTTC
d_call: -; v_call: TRBV6-4; j_call: TRBJ1-5; clone_size: few; cdr3_aa: CASSQIRDKYSNQPQHF; cdr3_nt: TGTGCCAGCAGTCAAATCCGGGACAAATATAGCAATCAGCCCCAGCATTTT
d_call: TRBD2; v_call: TRBV28; j_call: TRBJ2-3; clone_size: -; cdr3_aa: CASMGGRKVSDTQYF; cdr3_nt: TGTGCCAGCATGGGCGGGAGAAAAGTGTCAGATACGCAGTATTTT
d_call: -; v_call: TRBV10-3; j_call: TRBJ1-2; clone_size: -; cdr3_aa: CAISGKPGAYTF; cdr3_nt: TGTGCCATCAGCGGGAAACCTGGAGCCTACACCTTC
d_call: TRBD1; v_call: TRBV5-5; j_call: TRBJ1-1; clone_size: -; cdr3_aa: CASSLRPGTGGTGTEAFF; cdr3_nt: TGTGCCAGCAGCTTGCGTCCCGGGACAGGGGGAACGGGGACTGAAGCTTTCTTT